This record concerns one TCR beta chain sequence. This specimen comes from a study of blood T cell repertoires in COVID-19. Clones were sequenced by immunoSEQ multiplex PCR, and TCRdb holds only the in-frame ones, with some missing. The table includes around 450,000 clones, 87% detected once. Germline CDR1 SGDLS, CDR2 YYNGEE. The CDR3 length is 14 residues. Deletions cut 2 bases from V and 4 bases from J, with 12 bases between. Cohort allocation depended upon clinical history that participants reported. Material for sequencing was PBMCs or T cells enriched from blood (not recorded which). The TCR sequence derives from a woman aged 18-29 years with acute COVID-19. This rearrangement joins TRBV9 to TRBJ1-2, with a possible D match to TRBD1 (6 bases). In nucleotides, the CDR3 is TGTGCCAGCAGCGTGGGTGACAGGTCCTATGGCTACACCTTC. This sequence encodes CASSVGDRSYGYTF.